The entry that follows covers one TCR beta chain sequence. Its antigen is undetermined. The source of the sample is a study of cytomegalovirus exposure and HLA in healthy donors. The PCR contained 60 Vbeta and 13 Jbeta primers. Generated by immunoSEQ multiplex PCR, the TCRdb table keeps only in-frame clones and is missing some. The table lists about 140,000 clones, 66% of them singletons. The V and J ends lost 2 bases and 5 bases respectively, with 6 bases between them. The V gene's germline CDR1 is MDHEN and CDR2 SYDVKM. This CDR3 has 13 residues. Notes on the study in general: In an earlier analysis, productive rearrangement rates for most beta V segments clustered near 87% or 30%. Analysis performed later found more than 15,000 TCR beta sequences associated with HLA alleles at 0.05 false discovery rate. Later analysis associated a missense DCLRE1C variant with TCR beta V- and J-gene trimming.

Material: PBMCs. The TCR was taken from a human donor in good health. This chain joins TRBV28 and TRBJ2-2, with D possibly TRBD2 on 5 matching bases. In DNA form, the CDR3 reads TGTGCCAGCAGTTTAAGGAGGACCGGGGAGCTGTTTTTT. Encoded protein: CASSLRRTGELFF.